Listed below are T cell receptor beta chains from one sample, sequenced in a study of T cell responses to AZD1222 COVID-19 vaccine. Generated by immunoSEQ multiplex PCR, the TCRdb table keeps only in-frame clones and is missing some. The table includes about 94,000 clones, almost 90% detected once. The input for sequencing was peripheral blood, taken on day 0 of AZD1222 vaccination. These receptors came from an adult in good health. CDR3s include the opening cysteine and the closing phenylalanine or tryptophan. Each record gives: D gene, clone size, V gene, J gene, CDR3 protein, CDR3 DNA. The D gene is left open where the match is weak. The size field is filled for only some rows; it gives once, few, many or a size class.

D: .
size: few
V: TRBV2
J: TRBJ1-5
CDR3: CASARGGVRNQPQHF
DNA: TGTGCCAGCGCTCGGGGCGGGGTCCGTAATCAGCCCCAGCATTTT

D: .
size: .
V: TRBV5-1
J: TRBJ1-1
CDR3: CASSLGMGERVTEAFF
DNA: TGCGCCAGCAGCCTTGGGATGGGGGAGCGGGTGACTGAAGCTTTCTTT

D: .
size: .
V: TRBV7-9
J: TRBJ1-6
CDR3: CASSLAAFGDSPLHF
DNA: TGTGCCAGCAGCTTAGCCGCATTTGGGGATTCACCCCTCCACTTT

D: TRBD1
size: once
V: TRBV9
J: TRBJ1-1
CDR3: CASSGTTGPNTEAFF
DNA: TGTGCCAGCAGCGGAACGACAGGGCCTAACACTGAAGCTTTCTTT

D: .
size: .
V: TRBV7-2
J: TRBJ1-1
CDR3: CASSPVGGAIFTEAFF
DNA: TGTGCCAGCAGCCCCGTGGGGGGGGCGATTTTCACTGAAGCTTTCTTT

D: .
size: .
V: TRBV6-2/TRBV6-3
J: TRBJ1-2
CDR3: CASSYGRTGYTF
DNA: TGTGCCAGCAGTTACGGCAGGACTGGCTACACCTTC

D: .
size: once
V: TRBV7-9
J: TRBJ1-2
CDR3: CASSFGFFNYGYTF
DNA: TGTGCCAGCAGCTTCGGCTTCTTTAACTATGGCTACACCTTC

D: .
size: .
V: TRBV5-4
J: TRBJ2-5
CDR3: CASSPTGGRGETQYF
DNA: TGTGCCAGCAGCCCCACCGGGGGGCGGGGGGAGACCCAGTACTTC

D: .
size: .
V: TRBV27
J: TRBJ2-3
CDR3: CASTPYRSTDTQYF
DNA: TGTGCCAGCACCCCTTACCGGAGCACAGATACGCAGTATTTT

D: TRBD2
size: .
V: TRBV27
J: TRBJ2-1
CDR3: CASSLSPGGPISNEQFF
DNA: TGTGCCAGCAGTTTAAGCCCGGGGGGGCCAATCTCCAATGAGCAGTTCTTC

D: TRBD1
size: .
V: TRBV30
J: TRBJ1-5
CDR3: CAWTIRGGQGDQPQHF
DNA: TGTGCCTGGACCATTCGGGGGGGACAGGGAGATCAGCCCCAGCATTTT

D: .
size: .
V: TRBV9
J: TRBJ1-2
CDR3: CASSPYGGETRYGYTF
DNA: TGTGCCAGCAGCCCTTATGGGGGAGAAACTCGCTATGGCTACACCTTC

D: .
size: .
V: TRBV6-5
J: TRBJ2-1
CDR3: CASSYSVRKNEQFF
DNA: TGTGCCAGCAGTTACTCGGTCAGGAAAAATGAGCAGTTCTTC

D: .
size: .
V: TRBV5-1
J: TRBJ1-4
CDR3: CASSLGGATNEKLFF
DNA: TGCGCCAGCAGCTTGGGCGGGGCAACTAATGAAAAACTGTTTTTT

D: .
size: .
V: TRBV7-8
J: TRBJ2-1
CDR3: CASSTGGLSSYNEQFF
DNA: TGTGCCAGCAGCACAGGGGGACTATCGAGCTACAATGAGCAGTTCTTC

D: .
size: .
V: TRBV6-5
J: TRBJ1-2
CDR3: CASSRPPYGYTF
DNA: TGTGCCAGCAGCCGACCCCCCTATGGCTACACCTTC

D: TRBD1
size: .
V: TRBV12-3/TRBV12-4
J: TRBJ1-2
CDR3: CAIRTGGKQYTF
DNA: TGTGCCATCAGGACAGGGGGTAAACAGTACACCTTC

D: .
size: .
V: TRBV7-2
J: TRBJ1-3
CDR3: CASSSQGLGNTIYF
DNA: TGTGCCAGCAGCTCACAGGGCCTCGGAAACACCATATATTTT

D: .
size: .
V: TRBV6-2/TRBV6-3
J: TRBJ1-1
CDR3: CASSYSLRQMNTEAFF
DNA: TGTGCCAGCAGTTACTCGCTTCGACAGATGAACACTGAAGCTTTCTTT

D: .
size: once
V: TRBV7-2
J: TRBJ2-2
CDR3: CASSLVSGTGELFF
DNA: TGTGCCAGCAGCTTAGTTTCGGGGACCGGGGAGCTGTTTTTT

D: TRBD1
size: .
V: TRBV6-5
J: TRBJ1-1
CDR3: CASSTRGQGGTEAFF
DNA: TGTGCCAGCAGTACCCGGGGACAGGGAGGGACTGAAGCTTTCTTT

D: .
size: .
V: TRBV5-1
J: TRBJ1-1
CDR3: CASSLVAENTEAFF
DNA: TGCGCCAGCAGCTTGGTCGCAGAGAACACTGAAGCTTTCTTT

D: .
size: few
V: TRBV21-1
J: TRBJ2-1
CDR3: CASKTLRDYFYNEQFF
DNA: TGTGCCAGCAAAACCCTCCGGGACTATTTCTACAATGAGCAGTTCTTC

D: TRBD2
size: once
V: TRBV6-2/TRBV6-3
J: TRBJ2-2
CDR3: CASSYLLAGATNTGELFF
DNA: TGTGCCAGCAGTTACTTGCTAGCGGGGGCCACGAACACCGGGGAGCTGTTTTTT

D: .
size: .
V: TRBV3-1/TRBV3-2
J: TRBJ1-4
CDR3: CASSRWTTTNEKLFF
DNA: TGTGCCAGCAGCCGGTGGACTACAACTAATGAAAAACTGTTTTTT

D: .
size: .
V: TRBV6-5
J: TRBJ1-2
CDR3: CASSYNERGAGGYTF
DNA: TGTGCCAGCAGTTACAATGAGAGGGGCGCAGGTGGCTACACCTTC

D: .
size: .
V: TRBV3-1/TRBV3-2
J: TRBJ1-3
CDR3: CASSPDGGSGNTIYF
DNA: TGTGCCAGCAGCCCCGACGGGGGATCTGGAAACACCATATATTTT

D: TRBD1
size: .
V: TRBV4-3
J: TRBJ2-1
CDR3: CASSQDRDSLYNEQFF
DNA: TGCGCCAGCAGCCAAGATCGGGACAGCCTCTACAATGAGCAGTTCTTC

D: .
size: .
V: TRBV18
J: TRBJ2-3
CDR3: CASSSIGTWGTDTQYF
DNA: TGTGCCAGCTCATCGATCGGGACATGGGGCACAGATACGCAGTATTTT

D: .
size: .
V: TRBV18
J: TRBJ2-7
CDR3: CASSPGSYYEQYF
DNA: TGTGCCAGCTCTCCAGGGTCCTACTACGAGCAGTACTTC

D: TRBD2
size: .
V: TRBV13
J: TRBJ2-5
CDR3: CASTFRGGTGKTETQYF
DNA: TGTGCCAGCACGTTTCGCGGGGGAACGGGAAAAACGGAGACCCAGTACTTC